One and the same sample provided the 22 T cell receptor beta chains below, sequenced in a study of siplizumab effects on memory and regulatory T cells. Assay: immunoSEQ multiplex PCR; the TCRdb copy retains only in-frame clones and omits some. Among around 100,000 clones listed, over 90% were seen once. Sequenced: non-Treg CD4+ T cells sorted from blood. The receptors here all came from a human donor in good health.

V is TRBV6-6 and J is TRBJ2-5, with D uncertain. The CDR3 totals 13 residues. Trimming removed 6 bases at V and 4 bases at J, with 12 bases between. Germline lookup yields CDR1 MNHNY and CDR2 SVGAGI (reference sequence). CDR3 coding DNA: TGTGCCAGCAGCAACTCCATCGTAGAGACCCAGTACTTC. Amino acid sequence: CASSNSIVETQYF.

In its sample, this clone was seen once. This sequence joins TRBV5-6 and TRBJ2-7; the D gene is possibly TRBD1 (6 bases). The CDR3 consists of 14 residues. The germline CDR1 and CDR2 sequences are SGHDT and YYEEEE. The V end lost 2 bases, the J end lost 3 bases, and 12 bases lay between the germline ends. CDR3 DNA: TGTGCCAGCAGCTTCACAGGACAGAACTACGAGCAGTACTTC. Translation gives CASSFTGQNYEQYF.

The V gene is TRBV9, the J gene TRBJ2-5, with TRBD1 identical over 8 bases. Germline V gene lookup returns CDR1 SGDLS and CDR2 YYNGEE. Germline trimming cut 3 bases from V and 0 bases from J; bases unmatched to any gene: 4. The CDR3 is 15 residues long. CDR3 sequence reads: CASSDRQGYQETQYF. CDR3 coding DNA: TGTGCCAGCAGCGATAGACAGGGGTACCAAGAGACCCAGTACTTC.

This chain links TRBV28 with TRBJ2-3; D is unresolved. This CDR3 spans 15 amino acids. Germline loops: CDR1 MDHEN, CDR2 SYDVKM. V lost 2 bases, J lost 1 base, and 10 bases lay in between. The CDR3 sequence is CASSLGSGGTDTQYF. CDR3 sequence (DNA): TGTGCCAGCAGTTTAGGTAGTGGCGGCACAGATACGCAGTATTTT.

This clone was picked up one time. The V call is TRBV19, the J call TRBJ1-1; D is undetermined. Germline lookup yields CDR1 LNHDA and CDR2 SQIVND (reference sequence). Trimming pared 9 bases from V and 6 bases from J, leaving 17 bases between. CDR3 length: 13 residues. The CDR3 nucleotides are TGTGCCAGCTCCCCGGCCGGCGGGCCTGAAGCTTTCTTT. Translation: CASSPAGGPEAFF. The entire variable domain, with the rest obtained from reference TRBV19 and TRBJ1-1, is as follows: DGGITQSPKYLFRKEGQNVTLSCEQNLNHDAMYWYRQDPGQGLRLIYYSQIVNDFQKGDIAEGYSVSREKKESFPLTVTSAQKNPTAFYLCASSPAGGPEAFFGQGTRLTVV.

The rearrangement uses TRBV6-5 and TRBJ2-7, with D unresolved. The CDR3 extends over 13 amino acids. The ends were cut back, 5 bases at V and 3 bases at J, with 11 bases in the middle. CDR1 MNHEY and CDR2 SVGAGI come from the germline V gene. For the CDR3, the DNA is TGTGCCAGCAGTGAACCCCTAGACTACGAGCAGTACTTC. It yields the protein CASSEPLDYEQYF.

J is TRBJ2-7 and V is TRBV2; 8 bases match TRBD2. Germline V gene sequence: CDR1 SNHLY, CDR2 FYNNEI. Losses at the gene ends were 6 bases for V and 2 bases for J; bases not matched to a gene: 9. The CDR3 extends over 15 amino acids. The CDR3 coding sequence is TGTGCCAGCAGAGTCGTAGCGGGAACCGCCTACGAGCAGTACTTC. Translated, it gives CASRVVAGTAYEQYF.

The rearrangement links TRBV29-1 to TRBJ1-2; D ambiguous. CDR1 SQVTM and CDR2 ANQGSEA come from the germline V gene. The V gene lost 7 bases and the J gene lost 2 bases, with 8 bases spanning the gap. This CDR3 is 11 amino acids long. Written as DNA, the CDR3 is TGCAGCGCCGGGTCAAACTATGGCTACACCTTC. Translation gives CSAGSNYGYTF.

The V call is TRBV14, the J call TRBJ1-2, with 7 bases that match TRBD1. This CDR3 has 17 residues. The germline V gene encodes CDR1 SGHDN and CDR2 FVKESK. V shed 3 bases, J shed 4 bases, and the junction held 14 bases outside the gene matches. The CDR3 is CASSHAPKGGAGYGYTF. In DNA, the CDR3 is TGTGCCAGCAGCCATGCCCCTAAAGGGGGCGCAGGCTATGGCTACACCTTC.

V is TRBV19 and J is TRBJ2-7, with D perhaps matching TRBD2 (5 bases). From germline, CDR1 is LNHDA and CDR2 SQIVND (reference sequence). The CDR3 is made up of 14 amino acids. With 1 base removed from V and 2 bases from J, the gap between germline ends came to 9 bases. Here the CDR3 reads CASSIGGYPYEQYF. In DNA, the CDR3 is TGTGCCAGTAGTATAGGAGGGTACCCCTACGAGCAGTACTTC.

The gene calls are TRBV6-4 and TRBJ2-3, with D uncertain. V was cut by 0 bases and J by 1 base, with 11 bases left in between. The germline gives CDR1 MRHNA, CDR2 SNTAGT. The CDR3 extends over 16 amino acids. The DNA for the CDR3 is TGTGCCAGCAGTGACTCCCCGAACGGAGGCACAGATACGCAGTATTTT. It encodes CASSDSPNGGTDTQYF.

This chain links TRBV19 with TRBJ2-3, with a tentative D call TRBD1 (7 bases). The CDR3 is 15 amino acids. The V and J ends lost 6 bases and 1 base respectively, with 14 bases between them. Germline V lookup: CDR1 LNHDA, CDR2 SQIVND (reference sequence). The CDR3: CASRQQGTRTDTQYF. CDR3 nucleotide sequence: TGTGCCAGTAGGCAACAGGGGACTCGCACAGATACGCAGTATTTT.

The CDR3 bases are TGCGCCAGCAGCTCCCTTCGGGGGAATGAGCAGTTCTTC. It is translated as CASSSLRGNEQFF. The rearrangement joins TRBV5-1 to TRBJ2-1; possibly TRBD2 for D (6 bases). The ends were cut back, 3 bases at V and 7 bases at J, with 11 bases in the middle. The CDR3 length is 13 residues. From germline, CDR1 is SGHRS and CDR2 YFSETQ.

The chain is built from TRBV19 and TRBJ1-4, with D uncertain. This CDR3 is built from 15 residues. CDR1 is LNHDA, CDR2 SQIVND, per germline (reference sequence). V was pared by 8 bases and J by 7 bases, with 20 bases between. CDR3 bases: TGTGCCAGTCGGGATCCCGCCGGCAGAGGTGAAAAACTGTTTTTT. Translating it yields CASRDPAGRGEKLFF.

J is TRBJ2-7 and V is TRBV25-1, with TRBD1 as a possible D gene (6 bases). Deletions cut 5 bases from V and 0 bases from J, with 11 bases between. This CDR3 contains 14 residues. Germline V gene sequence: CDR1 MGHDK, CDR2 SYGVNS. The CDR3 reads CASSRDTYSYEQYF. CDR3 sequence (DNA): TGTGCCAGCAGTAGGGACACCTACTCCTACGAGCAGTACTTC.

V usage is TRBV28 and J usage is TRBJ2-2; D may be TRBD2 (5 bases). CDR3 size: 17 residues. CDR1 is MDHEN, CDR2 SYDVKM, per germline. V lost 4 bases to trimming and J lost 0 bases, with 15 bases between them. CDR3 nucleotides: TGTGCCAGCAGTTCCCCACCCACCGGGGCGAACACCGGGGAGCTGTTTTTT. Its protein is CASSSPPTGANTGELFF.

V gene TRBV6-6 combines with J gene TRBJ2-3; 8 nucleotides agree with TRBD1. The trim removed 10 bases at V and 2 bases at J, leaving 11 bases unmatched. The CDR3 spans 15 residues. CDR1 is MNHNY and CDR2 is SVGAGI in the germline V gene (reference sequence). CDR3 in DNA: TGTGCCATCCGGAGACAGGGGACCGCCACAGATACGCAGTATTTT. Its protein is CAIRRQGTATDTQYF.

V usage is TRBV5-8 and J usage is TRBJ2-7; tentative D call: TRBD1 (6 bases). CDR3 length: 16 residues. V dropped 0 bases and J dropped 6 bases, with 19 bases sitting between them. Germline V gene sequence: CDR1 SGHTS, CDR2 YDEGEE. The CDR3 DNA follows: TGTGCCAGCAGCTTGGGACTTACAGGGTGGGTTGCCGAGCAGTACTTC. This gives the protein CASSLGLTGWVAEQYF.

The rearrangement links TRBV5-6 to TRBJ2-4; D perhaps matches TRBD2 (6 bases). CDR3 length: 17 residues. With 0 bases removed from V and 8 bases from J, the gap between germline ends came to 21 bases. In germline, CDR1 is SGHDT, CDR2 YYEEEE. The CDR3 coding sequence is TGTGCCAGCAGCTTGGCCATGGGGTACGGGAGAGCAGACATTCAGTACTTC. It specifies CASSLAMGYGRADIQYF.

This rearrangement joins TRBV6-1 to TRBJ2-7; TRBD2 matches 7 bases. The germline V gene encodes CDR1 MNHNS and CDR2 SASEGT. V lost 6 bases and J lost 4; bases outside the gene matches: 12. The CDR3 is 15 residues long. In nucleotides, the CDR3 is TGTGCCAGCAGCCCTGGGCTAGCGGTAGTTTACGAGCAGTACTTC. Translation: CASSPGLAVVYEQYF.

V and J are TRBV28 and TRBJ2-5; 14 nucleotides line up with TRBD2. CDR1 and CDR2 (germline): MDHEN, SYDVKM. The CDR3 covers 18 residues. With 6 bases clipped from V and 5 bases from J, the junction kept 14 bases outside the gene matches. The CDR3 loop is CASSVTGTSGSKDETQYF. The CDR3 DNA reads as TGTGCCAGCAGCGTGACCGGGACTAGCGGGAGTAAGGATGAGACCCAGTACTTC.

The CDR3 coding sequence is TGTGCCAGCAGCTCCCCGGGGGGCTATGGCTACACCTTC. It is translated as CASSSPGGYGYTF. The chain joins TRBV7-9 to TRBJ1-2, with D possibly being TRBD1 (5 bases). CDR1 is SEHNR and CDR2 is FQNEAQ in the germline V gene (reference sequence). V was trimmed by 4 bases and J by 4 bases, leaving 10 bases between them. The CDR3 is made up of 13 amino acids.